This T cell receptor beta chain comes out of a study of response to subunit inactivated influenza vaccine. TCRdb reanalysed the RT-PCR reads using MiXCR and keeps one entry per CDR3 protein. The table has over 400,000 distinct CDR3 sequences, 13% seen once; the top ten hold 13%. Study-wide points: That few new T cells are recruited by each seasonal influenza vaccination was the authors' suggestion.

This clonotype was recorded a few times. Its antigen is unidentified. Specimen: PBMCs from blood, collected 45 days after vaccination. The origin of this receptor is a man between 45 and 60 years old who received an inactivated influenza vaccine.

For the CDR3, the DNA is TGCGCCAGCAGCCAAGAGGGACGTACGATCAATGAGCAGTTCTTC. This translates into CASSQEGRTINEQFF. This chain links TRBV4-1 with TRBJ2-1; D may correspond to TRBD1 or TRBD2 (5 bases each). Germline V gene lookup returns CDR1 MGHRA and CDR2 YSYEKL. The CDR3 loop spans 15 amino acids. V lost 0 bases, J lost 6 bases, and 12 bases lay in between.